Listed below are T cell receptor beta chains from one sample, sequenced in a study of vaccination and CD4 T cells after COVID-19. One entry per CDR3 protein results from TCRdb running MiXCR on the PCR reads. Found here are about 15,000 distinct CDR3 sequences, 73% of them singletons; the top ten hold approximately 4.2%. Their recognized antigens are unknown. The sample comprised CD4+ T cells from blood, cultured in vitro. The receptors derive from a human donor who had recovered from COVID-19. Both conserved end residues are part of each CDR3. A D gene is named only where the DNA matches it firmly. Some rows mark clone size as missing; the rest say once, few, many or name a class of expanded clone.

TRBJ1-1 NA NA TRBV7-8 CASSLGVPLNTEAFF
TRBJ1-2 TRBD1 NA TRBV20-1 CSARADREDYGYTF
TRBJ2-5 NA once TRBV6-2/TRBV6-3 CASSNSRGAETQYF
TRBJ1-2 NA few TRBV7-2 CASSPPGAYGYTF
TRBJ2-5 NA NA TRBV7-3 CASSFGGGRETQYF
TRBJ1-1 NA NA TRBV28 CASSSGLRLEAFF
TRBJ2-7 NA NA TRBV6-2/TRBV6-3 CASSYSRNPYEQYF
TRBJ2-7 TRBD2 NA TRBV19 CASSFRSGIGSYEQYF
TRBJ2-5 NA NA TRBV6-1 CASSGQGETQYF
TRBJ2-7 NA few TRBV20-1 CSARDFGDAISNEQYF
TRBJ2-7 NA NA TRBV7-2 CASSLQGRNYEQYF
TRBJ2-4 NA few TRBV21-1 CASSNTPAKNIQYF
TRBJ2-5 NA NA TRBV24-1 CATSDTTKLGNQETQYF
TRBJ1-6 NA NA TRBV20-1 CSARVPTAGANSPLHF
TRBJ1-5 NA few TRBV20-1 CSARPEVKGNQPQHF
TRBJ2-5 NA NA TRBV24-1 CATSDLETQYF
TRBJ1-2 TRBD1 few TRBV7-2 CASSRDKTGGYGYTF
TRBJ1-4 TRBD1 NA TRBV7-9 CASSPARQGSNEKLFF
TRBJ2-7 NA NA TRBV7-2 CASSFVADAYEQYF
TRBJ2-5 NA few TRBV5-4 CASSLFPVETQYF
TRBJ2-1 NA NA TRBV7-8 CASSSLAGGLFF
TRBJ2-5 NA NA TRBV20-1 CSAEKLDKQETQYF
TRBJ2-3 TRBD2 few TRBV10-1 CASSQRERDTQYF
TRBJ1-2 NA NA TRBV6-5 CASRYTGSGGYTF
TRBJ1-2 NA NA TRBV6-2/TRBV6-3 CASSYSASGDRYGYTF
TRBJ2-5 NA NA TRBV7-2 CASSLGGWQETQYF